The 5 T cell receptor beta chains below come from one sample, sequenced in a study of CXCR3-negative and CXCR3-positive naive CD8 T cells. Findings and caveats of the study: Relative to CXCR3-negative naive cells, CXCR3-positive naive cells had more hydrophobic TRB CDR3s.

The authors prepared UMI-labeled TRB cDNA libraries by 5' RACE. TCRdb reprocessed the 5' RACE reads and keeps a single row for each CDR3 protein, giving no DNA. Seen in this sample are about 150,000 distinct CDR3 sequences; the ten most common clones hold under 0.5%. Their antigens are not known. Sample: naive CXCR3+ CD8+ T cells from blood. Subset of the sample: CD45RO-CCR7+CD27+CD95- naive CD8+ T cells expressing CXCR3 (TNR3+). Receptors originate from a human donor in good health. Some clones in this sample may be carry-over from other donors' samples.

The CDR3 reads CSVAGLAGREYNEQFF. The chain has TRBV29-1 and TRBJ2-1; TCRdb returns TRBD2, unconfirmable since there is no DNA. Germline values: CDR1 SQVTM, CDR2 ANQGSEA. The CDR3 is 16 amino acids.

The rearrangement links TRBV7-6 to TRBJ2-3. The CDR3 totals 16 residues. Germline lookup yields CDR1 SGHVS and CDR2 FNYEAQ. The CDR3 loop is CATSSQEQRDTDTQYF.

The chain has TRBV10-2 and TRBJ1-1; TCRdb's assignment of TRBD1 cannot be checked, as there is no DNA. Germline lookup yields CDR1 WSHSY and CDR2 SAAADI. This CDR3 is built from 15 residues. The CDR3 reads CASRHGGIKYTEAFF.

The chain carries TRBV28 and TRBJ2-7. Per germline, CDR1 MDHEN and CDR2 SYDVKM. This CDR3 has 14 amino acids. Here the CDR3 reads CASSSTHNPYEQYF. Filled out from reference TRBV28 and TRBJ2-7, the complete variable domain reads DVKVTQSSRYLVKRTGEKVFLECVQDMDHENMFWYRQDPGLGLRLIYFSYDVKMKEKGDIPEGYSVSREKKERFSLILESASTNQTSMYLCASSSTHNPYEQYFGPGTRLTVT.

The rearrangement links TRBV28 to TRBJ2-5. The CDR3 is 13 amino acids. Germline-derived CDR1 and CDR2 are MDHEN and SYDVKM. CDR3 sequence reads: CASSLGVEETQYF.